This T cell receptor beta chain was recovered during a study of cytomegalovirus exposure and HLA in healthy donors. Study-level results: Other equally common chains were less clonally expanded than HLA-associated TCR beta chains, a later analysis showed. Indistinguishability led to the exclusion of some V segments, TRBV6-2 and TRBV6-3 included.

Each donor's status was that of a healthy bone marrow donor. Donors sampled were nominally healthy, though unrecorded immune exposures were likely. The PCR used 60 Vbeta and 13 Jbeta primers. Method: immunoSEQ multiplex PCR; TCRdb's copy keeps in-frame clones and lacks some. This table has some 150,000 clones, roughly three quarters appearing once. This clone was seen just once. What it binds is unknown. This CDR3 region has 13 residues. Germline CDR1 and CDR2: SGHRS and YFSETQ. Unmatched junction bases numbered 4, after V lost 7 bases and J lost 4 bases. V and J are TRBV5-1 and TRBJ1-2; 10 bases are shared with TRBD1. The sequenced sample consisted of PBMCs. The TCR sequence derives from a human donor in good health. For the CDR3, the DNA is TGCGCCAGCGGCGGGACAGGGGCCTATGGCTACACCTTC. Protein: CASGGTGAYGYTF.